These T cell receptor beta chains were read from a single sample in a study of blood T cells in healthy people across ages. TCRdb reprocessed the 5' RACE reads with MiXCR, giving one entry per CDR3 protein. This sample yields about 720,000 distinct CDR3 sequences, of which approximately 22% are seen a single time; around a fifth belongs to the top ten. Sequencing input: blood. Receptors were obtained from a man in his 70s in good health. CDR3s include the opening cysteine and the closing phenylalanine or tryptophan. D genes are given only for firm matches. Size is stated for part of the rows, as once, few or many counts, or as a class when the clone is expanded.

>NA|NA|TRBJ2-7|TRBV28
TGTGCCAGTAGTATCCCCGGCACCTACGAGCAGTACTTC
CASSIPGTYEQYF
>NA|NA|TRBJ1-3|TRBV11-2
TGTGCCAGCAGCTATCAGGGCCCCCACTCTGGAAACACCATATATTTT
CASSYQGPHSGNTIYF
>few|NA|TRBJ1-2|TRBV10-3
TGTGCCATCAGTGAGTCTGAAACAGTACCTAACTATGGCTACACCTTC
CAISESETVPNYGYTF
>NA|NA|TRBJ1-6|TRBV27
TGTGCCAGCATACAGTTTAATTCACCCCTCCACTTT
CASIQFNSPLHF
>few|TRBD2|TRBJ2-1|TRBV7-2
TGTGCCAGCAGCGTCTGGCTAGCGGGAGAAAATGAGCAGTTCTTC
CASSVWLAGENEQFF
>few|TRBD2|TRBJ2-1|TRBV30
TGTGCCTGGAGTAGCGGGAGCGCTGGGGGGAATGAGCAGTTCTTC
CAWSSGSAGGNEQFF
>few|NA|TRBJ2-7|TRBV12-3/TRBV12-4
TGTGCCAGCAGTTTTGGGGTAGGGTACGAGCAGTACTTC
CASSFGVGYEQYF
>NA|NA|TRBJ2-1|TRBV20-1
TGCAGTGCTAGAGATCGACAAACATCCTACAATGAGCAGTTCTTC
CSARDRQTSYNEQFF
>NA|NA|TRBJ2-3|TRBV7-9
TGTGCCAGCAGCCCCCTCTCAGATACGCAGTATTTT
CASSPLSDTQYF
>few|NA|TRBJ2-3|TRBV12-3/TRBV12-4
TGTGCCAGCAGTTTATTTGGGGGTAGCACAGATACGCAGTATTTT
CASSLFGGSTDTQYF
>NA|NA|TRBJ2-7|TRBV12-3/TRBV12-4
TGTGCCAGCAGTTTTACGGTCTCCAATTTGGTCTACGAGCAGTACTTC
CASSFTVSNLVYEQYF
>NA|NA|TRBJ2-3|TRBV5-1
TGCGCCAGCACGGAATTTAGAAACGGAAACACAGATACGCAGTATTTT
CASTEFRNGNTDTQYF
>NA|NA|TRBJ1-2|TRBV7-3
TGTGCCAGCAGCGAAAGGGCCCTCGACGGGGGCTACACCTTC
CASSERALDGGYTF
>NA|NA|TRBJ2-7|TRBV6-5
TGTGCCAGCAGGGGGTTAGACGAGCAGTACTTC
CASRGLDEQYF
>few|TRBD1|TRBJ1-2|TRBV2
TGTGCCAGCAGTGAGACAGGGGAAGGGGGCTACACCTTC
CASSETGEGGYTF
>NA|NA|TRBJ1-6|TRBV20-1
TGCAGTGCTATGCCCAGTGGGGATTCACCCCTCCACTTT
CSAMPSGDSPLHF
>few|NA|TRBJ1-3|TRBV12-3/TRBV12-4
TGTGCCAGCAGCCAATCCAGGGGAACCTCTGGAAACACCATATATTTT
CASSQSRGTSGNTIYF
>NA|NA|TRBJ2-7|TRBV5-1
TGCGCCAGCAGCACTAGCCGGGACAGTTCCTACGAGCAGTACTTC
CASSTSRDSSYEQYF
>NA|NA|TRBJ1-2|TRBV12-3/TRBV12-4
TGTGCCAGCAGCCCGGGACGTCCATGGGACTATGGCTACACCTTC
CASSPGRPWDYGYTF
>NA|NA|TRBJ2-1|TRBV5-6
TGTGCCGGCAGCTTGGTAACGCAGGTATTAAATTACAATGAGCAGTTCTTC
CAGSLVTQVLNYNEQFF
>few|NA|TRBJ2-3|TRBV20-1
TGCAGTGCTAGTCTATTCATTTTGCTTTCAGATACGCAGTATTTT
CSASLFILLSDTQYF
>few|TRBD2|TRBJ2-5|TRBV20-1
TGCAGTGCTAGTCCGGGACTAGCGGGGGACGAGACCCAGTACTTC
CSASPGLAGDETQYF
>few|TRBD2|TRBJ2-1|TRBV11-3
TGTGCCAGCAGGGGACTAGCGGGAGAAGCGGGTGCGAATGAGCAGTTCTTC
CASRGLAGEAGANEQFF
>few|NA|TRBJ2-5|TRBV7-9
TGTGCCAGCAGCCGAGCTGAGTACCAAGAGACCCAGTACTTC
CASSRAEYQETQYF
>many|TRBD1|TRBJ2-7|TRBV2
TGTGCCAGCAGTGAAGCAATTCAAAATATCCGGGACAGGGCCGAGCAGTACTTC
CASSEAIQNIRDRAEQYF
>NA|NA|TRBJ1-1|TRBV29-1
TGCAGCGCGCAGACGGCACGGGACACTGAAGCTTTCTTT
CSAQTARDTEAFF
>few|NA|TRBJ2-5|TRBV29-1
TGCAGCGTTGGCCCCGAAGGGGGTAAAGGGGCCCAGTACTTC
CSVGPEGGKGAQYF
>once|TRBD2|TRBJ2-3|TRBV29-1
TGCAGCGTTGAAGAGGAGGCGGGAGCGCCAGATACGCAGTATTTT
CSVEEEAGAPDTQYF
>NA|TRBD1|TRBJ1-2|TRBV30
TGTGCCTGGAGTAGACAGGGGGCCGGTGGCTACACCTTC
CAWSRQGAGGYTF
>few|TRBD2|TRBJ2-5|TRBV27
TGTGCCACGGGAATTAGCGGGGGTGTCGATGAGACCCAGTACTTC
CATGISGGVDETQYF
>NA|NA|TRBJ1-4|TRBV5-1
TGCGCCAGCAGCTTGGCTGGGCAGGACGGAGGAAAACTGTTTTTT
CASSLAGQDGGKLFF
>NA|NA|TRBJ2-3|TRBV5-1
TGCGCCAGCAGCTTGGAGCTGTCATTGAATACGCAGTATTTT
CASSLELSLNTQYF
>few|NA|TRBJ2-2|TRBV24-1
TGTGCCACCAGTGATTTTGGCAGGGGGAACACCGGGGAGCTGTTTTTT
CATSDFGRGNTGELFF
>NA|TRBD2|TRBJ2-4|TRBV12-3/TRBV12-4
TGTGCCAGCAGTTTAGCGCTGGGAGGGGATACCATTCAGTACTTC
CASSLALGGDTIQYF
>few|TRBD2|TRBJ2-1|TRBV6-5
TGTGCCAGCAGTCGCGGACTAGCGGGGGGGGATGAGCAGTTCTTC
CASSRGLAGGDEQFF
>NA|TRBD1|TRBJ1-1|TRBV19
TGTGCCAGTAGTAGACAGGGTTCGGTCTCTGAAGCTTTCTTT
CASSRQGSVSEAFF
>NA|NA|TRBJ1-5|TRBV5-5
TGTGCCAGCAGCTTCCGCGGGGAAATTAGCAATCAGCCCCAGCATTTT
CASSFRGEISNQPQHF
>few|TRBD1|TRBJ2-1|TRBV12-3/TRBV12-4
TGTGCCAGCAGTTTGCTGACAGGGCGGTTCAATGAGCAGTTCTTC
CASSLLTGRFNEQFF
>few|NA|TRBJ2-5|TRBV18
TGTGCCAGCTCACCTCAGTACATACAAGAGACCCAGTACTTC
CASSPQYIQETQYF
>NA|NA|TRBJ2-4|TRBV7-9
TGTGCCAGCAGCCCGACGACTACCGAAAACATTCAGTACTTC
CASSPTTTENIQYF
>NA|NA|TRBJ2-1|TRBV12-3/TRBV12-4
TGTGCCAGCAGTTTTTCGGCCCCGCAGGGGAATGAGCAGTTCTTC
CASSFSAPQGNEQFF
>few|NA|TRBJ2-3|TRBV7-2
TGTGCCAGCAGCTTCCCCAATACGCAGTATTTT
CASSFPNTQYF
>few|TRBD2|TRBJ2-3|TRBV12-3/TRBV12-4
TGTGCCAGCATACCGGGACTAGGCACAGATACGCAGTATTTT
CASIPGLGTDTQYF
>NA|NA|TRBJ1-1|TRBV11-2
TGTGCCAGCAGCCCGGGCCCTGAAGCTTTCTTT
CASSPGPEAFF
>NA|TRBD2|TRBJ2-3|TRBV9
TGTGCCAGCAGCGTAGGAAGCGGGGGGGCCTCGGATACGCAGTATTTT
CASSVGSGGASDTQYF
>NA|NA|TRBJ2-1|TRBV7-2
TGTGCCAGCACTCGAAGGGCCTGGGGTAATGAGCAGTTCTTC
CASTRRAWGNEQFF
>NA|NA|TRBJ2-2|TRBV11-2
TGTGCCAGCACCAAAACAGGGACGAACACCGGGGAGCTGTTTTTT
CASTKTGTNTGELFF
>few|TRBD1|TRBJ1-4|TRBV3-1
TGTGCCAGCAGCCAAGTGCTTGGACAGGGGAACGGGAGTGATGAAAAACTGTTTTTT
CASSQVLGQGNGSDEKLFF
>few|NA|TRBJ1-2|TRBV7-2
TGTGCCAGCAGCTTAGCTCCGTGGCAACGAGGCTACACCTTC
CASSLAPWQRGYTF
>NA|NA|TRBJ2-7|TRBV9
TGTGCCAGCACCAGGGGGAGCGGGGCCTACGAGCAGTACTTC
CASTRGSGAYEQYF
>few|TRBD1|TRBJ2-3|TRBV12-3/TRBV12-4
TGTGCCAGCACCTCAAGGGACAGGGGGTCAGATACGCAGTATTTT
CASTSRDRGSDTQYF
>NA|TRBD2|TRBJ2-1|TRBV7-2
TGTGCCAGCAGCTTAAGTAGCGGGAGCTCCTACAATGAGCAGTTCTTC
CASSLSSGSSYNEQFF
>few|TRBD1|TRBJ2-7|TRBV27
TGTGCCAGCATCAACCGGGACAGGCCCTACGAGCAGTACTTC
CASINRDRPYEQYF
>NA|TRBD2|TRBJ2-1|TRBV28
TGTGCCAGCACCTTGGGGACTAGGCCCTACAATGAGCAGTTCTTC
CASTLGTRPYNEQFF
>NA|NA|TRBJ2-3|TRBV10-1
TGCGCCAGCAGTGATTGGGAGGATCGGGGCACAGATACGCAGTATTTT
CASSDWEDRGTDTQYF
>few|NA|TRBJ1-4|TRBV7-9
TGTGCCAGCAGCGCTAGGCAATCTGAAAAACTGTTTTTT
CASSARQSEKLFF
>NA|NA|TRBJ2-3|TRBV7-8
TGTGCCAGCTTGCGGAGCTCCTATACAGATACGCAGTATTTT
CASLRSSYTDTQYF